The clone carrying this TCR beta chain was detected many times. The antigen remains unidentified. MiXCR, applied by TCRdb to the RT-PCR reads, yields one record per CDR3 protein. The table has 500,000 to 600,000 distinct CDR3 sequences, around 13% seen once. This CDR3 has 11 amino acids. Per the germline V gene, CDR1 is MNHEY and CDR2 is SVGEGT. Between the trimmed V and J ends, which lost 4 bases and 6 bases, there was a span of 7 bases. These data originate in a study of response to subunit inactivated influenza vaccine. Study results and limitations: The study's authors posited that every seasonal influenza vaccination enlists few new T cells.

The clonotype comes from a man aged 45 to 65 who received an inactivated influenza vaccine. The sequencing here drew on PBMCs from blood, taken 35 to 45 days after vaccination. This chain connects TRBV6-2 or TRBV6-3 to TRBJ2-7; D not resolved. This chain's CDR3 is CASSSDTEQYF. Written as DNA, the CDR3 is TGTGCCAGCAGTTCAGATACCGAGCAGTACTTC.